This T cell receptor beta chain was profiled in a study of pediatric ulcerative colitis. V was clipped by 0 bases and J by 5 bases; unmatched bases: 9. Germline assignment: CDR1 SGDLS and CDR2 YYNGEE. The CDR3 sequence is 17 residues long. Of note for this clone: Its antigen is as yet unknown.

One to two pinch biopsies were taken from the rectum during colonoscopy. Notes on the study in general: Substantially fewer templates came from a couple of patients' blood samples. Compared with controls, ulcerative colitis showed greater blood-rectum clone sharing. In rectum, acute severe colitis had expanded clones and less diversity. A couple of rectal clonotypes were found only in ulcerative colitis patients, all of them.

Repertoires were generated with immunoSEQ multiplex PCR, while TCRdb's copy carries only in-frame clones and drops some. The sample contains 40,000 to 55,000 clones, 60% to 85% of which appear only once. This sequence joins TRBV9 and TRBJ2-7, with 12 bases lining up with TRBD2. Sequences were obtained from gut tissue. The clonotype was recovered from a girl aged 10 to 17 with moderate ulcerative colitis. The DNA for the CDR3 is TGTGCCAGCAGCGTAGGGCTAGCGGGGGGGCATCTCGACGAGCAGTACTTC. It translates to CASSVGLAGGHLDEQYF.